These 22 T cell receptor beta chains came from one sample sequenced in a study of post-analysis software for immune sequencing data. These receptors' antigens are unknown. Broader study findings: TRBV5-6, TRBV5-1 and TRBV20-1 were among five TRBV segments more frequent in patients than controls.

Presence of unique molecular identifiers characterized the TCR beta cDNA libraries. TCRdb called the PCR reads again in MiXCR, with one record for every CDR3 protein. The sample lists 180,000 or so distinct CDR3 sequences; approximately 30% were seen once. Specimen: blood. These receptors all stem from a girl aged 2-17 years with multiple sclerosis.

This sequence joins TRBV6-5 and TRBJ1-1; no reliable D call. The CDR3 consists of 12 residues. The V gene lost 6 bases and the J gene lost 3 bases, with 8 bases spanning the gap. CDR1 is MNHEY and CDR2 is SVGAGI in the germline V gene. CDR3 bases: TGTGCCAGCAGCCACGATTACACTGAAGCTTTCTTT. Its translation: CASSHDYTEAFF.

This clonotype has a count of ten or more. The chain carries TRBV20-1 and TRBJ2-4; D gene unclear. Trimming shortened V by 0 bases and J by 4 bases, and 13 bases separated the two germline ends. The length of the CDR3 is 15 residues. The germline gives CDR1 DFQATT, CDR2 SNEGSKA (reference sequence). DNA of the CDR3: TGCAGTGCTAGAGATTCTAAGGCAGTAAAAAACATTCAGTACTTC. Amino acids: CSARDSKAVKNIQYF.

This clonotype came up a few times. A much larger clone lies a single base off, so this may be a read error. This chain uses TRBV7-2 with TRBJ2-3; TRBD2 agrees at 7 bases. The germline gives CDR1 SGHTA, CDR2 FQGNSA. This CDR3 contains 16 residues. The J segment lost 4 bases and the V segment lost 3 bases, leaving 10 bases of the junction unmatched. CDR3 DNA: TGTGCCAGCAGCTTCCGACGAGCGGGGACGGCAGATACGCAGTATTTT. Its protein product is CASSFRRAGTADTQYF.

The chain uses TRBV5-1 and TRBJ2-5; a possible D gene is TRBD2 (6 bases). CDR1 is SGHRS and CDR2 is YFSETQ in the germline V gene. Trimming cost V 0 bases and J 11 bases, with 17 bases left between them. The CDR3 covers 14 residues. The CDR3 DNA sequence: TGCGCCAGCAGCTTGGGGGACTTCTACAATGAGCAGTACTTC. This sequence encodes CASSLGDFYNEQYF.

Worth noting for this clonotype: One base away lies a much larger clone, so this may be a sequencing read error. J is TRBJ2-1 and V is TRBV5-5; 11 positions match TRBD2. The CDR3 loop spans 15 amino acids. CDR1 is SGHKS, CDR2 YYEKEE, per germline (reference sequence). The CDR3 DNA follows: TGTGCCAGCAGCTGGCTAGCGGGGGGTTACAATGAGAAGTTCTTC. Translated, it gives CASSWLAGGYNEKFF.

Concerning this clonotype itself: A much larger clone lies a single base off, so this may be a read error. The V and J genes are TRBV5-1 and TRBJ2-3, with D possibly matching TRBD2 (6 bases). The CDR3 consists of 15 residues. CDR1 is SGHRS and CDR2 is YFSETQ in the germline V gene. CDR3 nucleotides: TGCGTCAGCAGCTCCGGGGGATTCGGCACAGATACGCAGTATTTT. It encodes CVSSSGGFGTDTQYF.

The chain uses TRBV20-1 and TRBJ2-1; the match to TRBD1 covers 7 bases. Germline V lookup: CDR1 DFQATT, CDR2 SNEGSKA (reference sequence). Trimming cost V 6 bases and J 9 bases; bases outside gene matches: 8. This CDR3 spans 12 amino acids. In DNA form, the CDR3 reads TGCAGTGCACGACAGGGTCCCAGTGAGCAGTTCTTC. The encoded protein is CSARQGPSEQFF.

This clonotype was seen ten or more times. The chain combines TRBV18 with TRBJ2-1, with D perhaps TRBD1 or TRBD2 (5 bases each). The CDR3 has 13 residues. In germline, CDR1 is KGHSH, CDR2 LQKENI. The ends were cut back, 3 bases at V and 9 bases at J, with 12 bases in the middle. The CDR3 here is CASSPIRGGEQFF. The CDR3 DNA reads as TGTGCCAGCTCACCGATTCGTGGGGGTGAGCAGTTCTTC.

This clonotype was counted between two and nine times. Written as DNA, the CDR3 is TGTGCCAGCAGTTCTAGGGGGGACCCAGTCGGTTCTGGAAACACCATATATTTT. Protein: CASSSRGDPVGSGNTIYF. The V and J genes are TRBV7-9 and TRBJ1-3; possible D gene TRBD1, 6 bases. This CDR3 region has 18 residues. Trimming stripped 6 bases from V and 1 base from J, with 22 bases between. The germline V gene encodes CDR1 SEHNR and CDR2 FQNEAQ (reference sequence).

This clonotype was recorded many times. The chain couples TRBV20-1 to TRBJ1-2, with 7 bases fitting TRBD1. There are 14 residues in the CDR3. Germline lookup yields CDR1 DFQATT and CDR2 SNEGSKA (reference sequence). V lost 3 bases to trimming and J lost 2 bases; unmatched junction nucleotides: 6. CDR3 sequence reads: CSARRPTGNYGYTF. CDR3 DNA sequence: TGCAGTGCTAGGAGACCGACAGGGAACTATGGCTACACCTTC.

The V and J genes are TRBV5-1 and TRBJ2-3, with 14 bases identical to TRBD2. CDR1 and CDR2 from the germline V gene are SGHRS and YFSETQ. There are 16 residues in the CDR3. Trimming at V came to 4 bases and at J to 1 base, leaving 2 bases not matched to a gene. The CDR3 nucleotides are TGCGCCAGCAGCCAGGGACTAGCGGGAGGCACAGATACGCAGTATTTT. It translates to CASSQGLAGGTDTQYF. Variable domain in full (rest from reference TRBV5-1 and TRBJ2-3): KAGVTQTPRYLIKTRGQQVTLSCSPISGHRSVSWYQQTPGQGLQFLFEYFSETQRNKGNFPGRFSGRQFSNSRSEMNVSTLELGDSALYLCASSQGLAGGTDTQYFGPGTRLTVL.

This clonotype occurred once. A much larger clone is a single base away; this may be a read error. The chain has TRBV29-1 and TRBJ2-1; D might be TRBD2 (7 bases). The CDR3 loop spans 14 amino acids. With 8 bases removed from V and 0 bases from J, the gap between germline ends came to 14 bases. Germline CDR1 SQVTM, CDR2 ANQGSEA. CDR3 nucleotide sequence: TGCAGCTCACGGGGAGGGGGCTCCTACAATGAGCAGTTCTTC. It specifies CSSRGGGSYNEQFF.

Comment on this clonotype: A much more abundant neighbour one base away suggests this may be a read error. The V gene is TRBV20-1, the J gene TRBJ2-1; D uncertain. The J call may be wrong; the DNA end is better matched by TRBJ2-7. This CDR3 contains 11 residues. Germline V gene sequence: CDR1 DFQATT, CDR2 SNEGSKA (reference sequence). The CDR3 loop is CSTLPGREQYF. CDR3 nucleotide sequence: TGCAGTACCCTTCCAGGACGTGAGCAGTACTTC.

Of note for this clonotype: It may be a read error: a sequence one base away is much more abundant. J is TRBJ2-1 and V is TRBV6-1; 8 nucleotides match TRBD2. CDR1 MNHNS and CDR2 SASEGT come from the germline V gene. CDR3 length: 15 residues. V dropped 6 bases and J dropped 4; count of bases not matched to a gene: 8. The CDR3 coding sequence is TGTGCCAGCAGCCCACTAGCGGATCAGTACAATGAGCAGTTCTTC. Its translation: CASSPLADQYNEQFF.

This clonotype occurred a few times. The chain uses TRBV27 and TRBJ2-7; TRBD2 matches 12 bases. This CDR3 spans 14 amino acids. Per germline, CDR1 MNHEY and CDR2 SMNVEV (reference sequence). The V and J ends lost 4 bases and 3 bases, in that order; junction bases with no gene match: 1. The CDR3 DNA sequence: TGTGCCAGCAGTTGGGGACTAGCGGGCTACGAGCAGTACTTC. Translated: CASSWGLAGYEQYF.

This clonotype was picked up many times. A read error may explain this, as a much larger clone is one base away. CDR3 amino acids: CSVGGAATDTQYF. In DNA form, the CDR3 reads TGCAGCGTTGGCGGAGCCGCCACAGATACGCAGTATTTT. V gene TRBV29-1 combines with J gene TRBJ2-3; D call uncertain. V was cut by 4 bases and J by 2 bases, with 10 bases left in between. The germline V gene has CDR1 SQVTM and CDR2 ANQGSEA. The CDR3 totals 13 residues.

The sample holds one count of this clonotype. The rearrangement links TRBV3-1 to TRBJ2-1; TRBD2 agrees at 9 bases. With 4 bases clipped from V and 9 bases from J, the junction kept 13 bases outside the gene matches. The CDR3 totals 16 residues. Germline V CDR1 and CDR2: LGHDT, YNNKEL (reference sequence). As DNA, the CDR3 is TGTGCCAGCAGCCCCCAGGGAACTAGCGGGTCGGGTGAGCAGTTCTTC. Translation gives CASSPQGTSGSGEQFF.

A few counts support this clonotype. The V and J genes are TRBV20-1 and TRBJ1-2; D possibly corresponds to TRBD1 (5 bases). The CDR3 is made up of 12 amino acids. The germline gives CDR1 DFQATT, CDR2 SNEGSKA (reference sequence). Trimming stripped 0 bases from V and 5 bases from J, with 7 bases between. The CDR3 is CSARETAYGYTF. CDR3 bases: TGCAGTGCTAGAGAGACAGCTTATGGCTACACCTTC.

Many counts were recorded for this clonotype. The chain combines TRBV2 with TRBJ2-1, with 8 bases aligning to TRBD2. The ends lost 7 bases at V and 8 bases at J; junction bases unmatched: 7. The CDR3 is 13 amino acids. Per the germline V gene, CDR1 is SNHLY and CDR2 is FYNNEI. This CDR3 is CASTPGLVDEQFF. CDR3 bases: TGTGCCAGCACCCCGGGACTAGTGGATGAGCAGTTCTTC.

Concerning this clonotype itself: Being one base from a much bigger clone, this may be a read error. The CDR3 DNA reads as TGTGCCATCAGTGGGGTAACCAATGAGCAGTTCTTC. The encoded protein is CAISGVTNEQFF. The V and J genes are TRBV10-3 and TRBJ2-1, with D hard to call. Looked up from germline, CDR1 is ENHRY and CDR2 is SYGVKD. V was clipped by 4 bases and J by 6 bases, with 7 bases between them. The CDR3 totals 12 residues.

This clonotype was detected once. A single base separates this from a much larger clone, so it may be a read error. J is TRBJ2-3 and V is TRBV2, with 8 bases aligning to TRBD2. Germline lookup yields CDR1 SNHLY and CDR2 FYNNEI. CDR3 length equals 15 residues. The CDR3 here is CASSEVAGSTGTQYF. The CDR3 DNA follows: TGTGCCAGCAGTGAAGTAGCGGGAAGCACAGGTACGCAGTATTTT.

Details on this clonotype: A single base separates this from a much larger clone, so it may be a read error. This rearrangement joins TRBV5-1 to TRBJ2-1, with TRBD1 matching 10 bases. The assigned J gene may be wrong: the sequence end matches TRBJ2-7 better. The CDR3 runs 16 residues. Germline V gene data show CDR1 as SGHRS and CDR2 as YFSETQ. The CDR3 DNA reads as TGCGCCAGCAGCTTGAGTCCGGGACAGGGGCTCAATGAGCAGTACTTC. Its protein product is CASSLSPGQGLNEQYF.